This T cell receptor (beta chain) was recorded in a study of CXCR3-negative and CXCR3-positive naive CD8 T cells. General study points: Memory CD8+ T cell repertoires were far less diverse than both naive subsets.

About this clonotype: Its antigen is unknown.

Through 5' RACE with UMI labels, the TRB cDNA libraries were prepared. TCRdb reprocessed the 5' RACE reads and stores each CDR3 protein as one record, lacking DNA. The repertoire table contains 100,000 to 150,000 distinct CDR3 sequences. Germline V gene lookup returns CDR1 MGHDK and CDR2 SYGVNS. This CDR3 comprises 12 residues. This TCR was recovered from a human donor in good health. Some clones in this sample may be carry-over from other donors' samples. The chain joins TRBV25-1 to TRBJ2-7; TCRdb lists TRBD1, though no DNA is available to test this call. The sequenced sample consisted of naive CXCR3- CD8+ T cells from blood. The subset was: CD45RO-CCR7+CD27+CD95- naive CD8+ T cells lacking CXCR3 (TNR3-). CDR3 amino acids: CASIGQGYEQYF.